Included here is one T cell receptor beta chain sequence, with context. This entry comes from a study of blood T cell repertoires in COVID-19. Study summary: The study drew acute and convalescent COVID-19 samples from the United States, Italy and Spain. T cells, B-cell-depleted T cells, or PBMCs provided the cDNA or gDNA that served as material.

Germline V gene sequence: CDR1 LGHDT, CDR2 YNNKEL (reference sequence). The CDR3 covers 19 residues. Trimming took 0 bases from V and 4 from J; bases not matched to a gene: 15. In the authors' methods: By means of reference gene primer amplification, nucleated cell counts were estimated. Sequenced by immunoSEQ multiplex PCR; TCRdb stores in-frame clones only, minus some. V, J and clone size derive from that table, while D and trimming were established from the DNA sequence. The repertoire has about 190,000 clones, 84% of them found once; the top ten carry under 4%. Recruits, aged about 18 to 95 years, lived in 20 to 30 US areas.

This chain joins TRBV3-1 (or the pseudogene TRBV3-2) and TRBJ1-3; 7 bases match TRBD1. Sequences were obtained from PBMCs or T cells enriched from blood (not recorded which). This receptor was identified in a young woman who had been exposed to COVID-19. Here the CDR3 reads CASSQERQGGVTLGNTIYF. In DNA, the CDR3 is TGTGCCAGCAGCCAAGAGAGACAAGGGGGCGTAACGCTCGGAAACACCATATATTTT.